The 14 T cell receptor beta chains below were found in one sample sequenced in a study of shared clonotypes between healthy human individuals. The protocol was immunoSEQ multiplex PCR, while the TCRdb copy is restricted to in-frame clones and leaves out a portion. The sample holds millions of clones; more than 85% are singletons and the top ten take 0.39%. The specimen sequenced was naive CD4+ T cells from PBMCs. Subset meaning: CD45RA+ positively selected. Receptors originate from a man aged 18-30 years in good health. Some clones in this sample may be carry-over from other donors' samples.

The table lists this clone with a few counts. CDR3 residues: CASRNGGMNTEAFF. Written as DNA, the CDR3 is TGCGCCAGCAGGAATGGGGGTATGAACACTGAAGCTTTCTTT. The chain employs TRBV5-1 and TRBJ1-1; possibly TRBD1 for D (5 bases). Trimming shortened V by 5 bases and J by 0 bases, and 11 bases separated the two germline ends. The CDR3 covers 14 residues. The germline V gene encodes CDR1 SGHRS and CDR2 YFSETQ. The full variable domain, completed using reference TRBV5-1 and TRBJ1-1, is KAGVTQTPRYLIKTRGQQVTLSCSPISGHRSVSWYQQTPGQGLQFLFEYFSETQRNKGNFPGRFSGRQFSNSRSEMNVSTLELGDSALYLCASRNGGMNTEAFFGQGTRLTVV.

The chain employs TRBV7-8 and TRBJ2-1; 7 positions match TRBD2. Trimming cost V 1 base and J 8 bases; bases outside gene matches: 8. The CDR3 sequence is 15 residues long. Germline V gene data show CDR1 as SGHVS and CDR2 as FQNEAQ. The CDR3 nucleotides are TGTGCCAGCAGCTTAGTCGCGGGAGCGAACTATGAGCAGTTCTTC. Protein product: CASSLVAGANYEQFF. Based on the CDR3 plus reference TRBV7-8 and TRBJ2-1, the full variable domain is GAGVSQSPRYKVAKRGQDVALRCDPISGHVSLFWYQQALGQGPEFLTYFQNEAQLDKSGLPSDRFFAERPEGSVSTLKIQRTQQEDSAVYLCASSLVAGANYEQFFGPGTRLTVL.

The chain carries TRBV5-1 and TRBJ2-2; 8 nucleotides line up with TRBD2. V was clipped by 1 base and J by 8 bases; unmatched bases: 10. The CDR3 sequence is 16 residues long. Germline V lookup: CDR1 SGHRS, CDR2 YFSETQ. The CDR3 sequence is CASSLLSEREQGELFF. CDR3 DNA: TGCGCCAGCAGCTTGCTCTCGGAGCGGGAGCAAGGGGAGCTGTTTTTT. Drawing the rest from reference TRBV5-1 and TRBJ2-2, the complete variable domain is KAGVTQTPRYLIKTRGQQVTLSCSPISGHRSVSWYQQTPGQGLQFLFEYFSETQRNKGNFPGRFSGRQFSNSRSEMNVSTLELGDSALYLCASSLLSEREQGELFFGEGSRLTVL.

The rearrangement uses TRBV30 and TRBJ1-2; TRBD1 agrees at 7 bases. With V trimmed by 0 bases and J by 4 bases, 11 bases remained unmatched. There are 16 residues in the CDR3. The germline CDR1 and CDR2 sequences are GTSNPN and SVGIG (reference sequence). The CDR3 DNA reads as TGTGCCTGGAGTGTCACACTCACGGGACAGATCTATGGCTACACCTTC. It yields the protein CAWSVTLTGQIYGYTF.

The CDR3 sequence: CASSLGLGQGTGELFF. DNA for the CDR3: TGTGCCAGCAGCTTAGGGTTGGGACAGGGCACCGGGGAGCTGTTTTTT. The genes are TRBV11-3 and TRBJ2-2; TRBD1 agrees at 9 bases. Germline V gene data show CDR1 as SGHNT and CDR2 as YENEEA. The trim removed 1 base at V and 4 bases at J, leaving 4 bases unmatched. The CDR3 spans 16 residues.

The chain carries TRBV21-1 and TRBJ2-7. TRBV21-1 is a listed pseudogene. CDR3 size: 17 residues. CDR3 loop: CASSKHYPLRTTYEQYF. CDR3 in DNA: TGTGCCAGCAGCAAACACTATCCCCTGAGGACGACCTACGAGCAGTACTTC.

V and J are TRBV6-5 and TRBJ2-2, with 13 bases that match TRBD2. The CDR3 covers 14 residues. Per germline, CDR1 MNHEY and CDR2 SVGAGI. Losses at the gene ends were 6 bases for V and 6 bases for J; bases not matched to a gene: 1. This CDR3 reads CASRGLAGSGELFF. The CDR3 DNA reads as TGTGCCAGCAGGGGACTAGCGGGATCCGGGGAGCTGTTTTTT.

The chain uses TRBV5-1 and TRBJ1-2; 8 positions agree with TRBD1. Germline V gives CDR1 SGHRS, CDR2 YFSETQ. With 3 bases clipped from V and 7 bases from J, the junction kept 11 bases outside the gene matches. The CDR3 covers 15 residues. The CDR3 protein is CASSYGLTGGPGYTF. The CDR3, as DNA: TGCGCCAGCAGCTACGGACTTACAGGGGGACCTGGCTACACCTTC.

This rearrangement joins TRBV30 to TRBJ2-1; D uncertain. The CDR3 runs 10 residues. Trimming left V 1 base short and J 12 bases short, with 7 bases between. Germline-derived CDR1 and CDR2 are GTSNPN and SVGIG (reference sequence). The CDR3 sequence is CAWSAMRQFF. The CDR3, as DNA: TGTGCCTGGAGTGCAATGAGGCAGTTCTTC.

This clone has only a few counts. This sequence joins TRBV20-1 and TRBJ1-1; 7 bases agree with TRBD1. Per germline, CDR1 DFQATT and CDR2 SNEGSKA (reference sequence). The V gene end was trimmed by 7 bases and the J gene end by 4 bases; junction bases not matched to a gene: 3. CDR3 size: 11 residues. CDR3 in amino acids: CSETGPTEAFF. Here the CDR3 DNA reads TGCAGTGAGACAGGGCCCACTGAAGCTTTCTTT.

The V and J genes are TRBV7-2 and TRBJ2-1; TRBD2 matches 8 bases. This CDR3 is 16 amino acids long. V lost 1 base and J lost 4; bases outside the gene matches: 6. Germline CDR1 is SGHTA and CDR2 is FQGNSA. The CDR3 coding sequence is TGTGCCAGCAGCTTAGATGGGACTAGTCGGTACAATGAGCAGTTCTTC. Amino acid sequence: CASSLDGTSRYNEQFF.

The chain employs TRBV27 and TRBJ1-4; TRBD1 matches 8 bases. The CDR3 has 14 amino acids. Germline loops: CDR1 MNHEY, CDR2 SMNVEV (reference sequence). Trimming at V came to 6 bases and at J to 7 bases, leaving 7 bases not matched to a gene. For the CDR3, the DNA is TGTGCCAGCAGCCGAGACAGGGGAAGTGAAAAACTGTTTTTT. Protein sequence: CASSRDRGSEKLFF.

The chain uses TRBV28 and TRBJ1-1, with 7 bases aligning to TRBD1. Germline V CDR1 and CDR2: MDHEN, SYDVKM. V lost 4 bases, J lost 3 bases, and 11 bases stayed unmatched. CDR3 size: 16 residues. The CDR3 protein is CASSSQGTLVDTEAFF. CDR3 sequence (DNA): TGTGCCAGCAGTTCACAGGGGACCCTCGTGGACACTGAAGCTTTCTTT.

The CDR3 sequence is CATRVAGATDTQYF. CDR3 coding DNA: TGTGCCACCAGGGTAGCGGGAGCCACAGATACGCAGTATTTT. This rearrangement joins TRBV19 to TRBJ2-3; TRBD2 matches 9 bases. CDR3 size: 14 residues. Germline CDR1 is LNHDA and CDR2 is SQIVND (reference sequence). Unmatched junction bases numbered 7, after V lost 10 bases and J lost 2 bases.